This T cell receptor (beta chain) originates from a study of shared clonotypes between healthy human individuals. Study-level findings and limits: An anticipated effect of sequencing depth on clonotype sharing among donors was recognized. Generally, naive subsets came out with larger estimated richness than memory subsets.

The sample holds a few counts of this clone. Its specificity is unknown. This CDR3 has 14 residues. Germline CDR1 is SGHRS and CDR2 is YFSETQ. The V end was cut by 6 bases, the J end by 5 bases, with 16 bases between. An assay was performed, and its level was deep. In the study's own analysis: From ImmunoSEQ came sequences covering only the junction and carrying no quality scores, so filtering differed. The table came from immunoSEQ multiplex PCR; TCRdb's copy has only in-frame clones and leaves some out. V, J and clone size are those of that table, while D and trimming were read from the DNA. The sample records 650,000 to 750,000 clones, about two thirds being singletons.

This TCR was sampled from a woman in her 30s in good health. Sequences were obtained from memory CD4+ T cells sorted from blood. The sample's subset: CD45RA-negative fraction. V usage is TRBV5-1 and J usage is TRBJ2-3, with D perhaps given as TRBD1 or TRBD2 (5 bases each). The CDR3 here is CASTPGTRIDTQYF. CDR3 DNA: TGCGCCAGCACCCCGGGGACCCGCATAGATACGCAGTATTTT.